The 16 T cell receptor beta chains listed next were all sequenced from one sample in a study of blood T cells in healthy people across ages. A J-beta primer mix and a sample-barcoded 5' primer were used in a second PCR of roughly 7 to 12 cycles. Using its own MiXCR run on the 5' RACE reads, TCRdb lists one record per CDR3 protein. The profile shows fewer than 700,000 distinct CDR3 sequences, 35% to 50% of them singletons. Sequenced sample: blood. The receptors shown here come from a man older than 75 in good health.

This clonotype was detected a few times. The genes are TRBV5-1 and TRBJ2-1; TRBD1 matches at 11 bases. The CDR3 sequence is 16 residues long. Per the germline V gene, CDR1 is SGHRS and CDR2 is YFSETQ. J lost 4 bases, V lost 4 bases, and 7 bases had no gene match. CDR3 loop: CASSGGQGGRYNEQFF. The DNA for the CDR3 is TGCGCCAGCAGCGGGGGACAGGGGGGTCGGTACAATGAGCAGTTCTTC.

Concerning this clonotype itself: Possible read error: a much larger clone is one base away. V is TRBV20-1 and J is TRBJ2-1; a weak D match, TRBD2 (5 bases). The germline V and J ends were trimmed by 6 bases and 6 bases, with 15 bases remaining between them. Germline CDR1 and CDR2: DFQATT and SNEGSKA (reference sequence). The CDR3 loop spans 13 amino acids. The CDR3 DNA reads TGCAGTGCCCCGGGGAATTCGGGCAATGAGCAGTTCTTC. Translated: CSAPGNSGNEQFF.

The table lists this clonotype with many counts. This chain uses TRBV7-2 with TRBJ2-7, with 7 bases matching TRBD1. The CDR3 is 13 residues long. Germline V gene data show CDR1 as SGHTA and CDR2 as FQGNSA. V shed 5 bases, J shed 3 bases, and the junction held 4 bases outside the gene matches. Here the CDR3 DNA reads TGTGCCAGCAGCCCAGACAGGGTCTACGAGCAGTACTTC. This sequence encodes CASSPDRVYEQYF.

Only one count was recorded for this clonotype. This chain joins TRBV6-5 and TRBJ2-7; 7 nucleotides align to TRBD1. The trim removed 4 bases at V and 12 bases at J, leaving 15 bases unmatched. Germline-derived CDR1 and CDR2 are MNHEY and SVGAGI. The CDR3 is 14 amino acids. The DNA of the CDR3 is TGTGCCAGCAGTTTTCGACAGGGCCAAGGTCCCTCGTACTTC. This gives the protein CASSFRQGQGPSYF.

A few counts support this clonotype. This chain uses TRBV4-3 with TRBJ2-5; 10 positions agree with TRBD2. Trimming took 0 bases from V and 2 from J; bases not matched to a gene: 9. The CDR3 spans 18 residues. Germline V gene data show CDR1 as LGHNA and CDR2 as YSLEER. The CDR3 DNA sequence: TGCGCCAGCAGCCAAGATTTGGCGGCTAGCGGGGGACAAGAGACCCAGTACTTC. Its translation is CASSQDLAASGGQETQYF.

The CDR3 nucleotides are TGTGCCTGGAGTGTATATTCGTGGGACAGGGAAAAGACCCAGTACTTC. Its translation is CAWSVYSWDREKTQYF. The chain links TRBV30 to TRBJ2-7; 9 nucleotides match TRBD1. With the DNA end fitting TRBJ2-5 better, the J assignment may be wrong. The CDR3 consists of 16 residues. Germline loops: CDR1 GTSNPN, CDR2 SVGIG (reference sequence).

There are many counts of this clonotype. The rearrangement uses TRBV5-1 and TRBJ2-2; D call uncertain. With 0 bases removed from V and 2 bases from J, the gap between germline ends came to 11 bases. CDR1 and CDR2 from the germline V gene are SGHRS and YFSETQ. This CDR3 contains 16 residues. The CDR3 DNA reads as TGCGCCAGCAGCTTGGGCGTGACTGGAAACACCGGGGAGCTGTTTTTT. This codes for CASSLGVTGNTGELFF.

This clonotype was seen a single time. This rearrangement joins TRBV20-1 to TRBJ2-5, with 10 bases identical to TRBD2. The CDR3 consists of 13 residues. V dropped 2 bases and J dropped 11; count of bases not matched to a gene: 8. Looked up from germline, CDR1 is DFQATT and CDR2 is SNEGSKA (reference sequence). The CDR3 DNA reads TGCAGTGCTAGACTAGCGGGGGCGAGGGAGCAGTACTTC. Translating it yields CSARLAGAREQYF.

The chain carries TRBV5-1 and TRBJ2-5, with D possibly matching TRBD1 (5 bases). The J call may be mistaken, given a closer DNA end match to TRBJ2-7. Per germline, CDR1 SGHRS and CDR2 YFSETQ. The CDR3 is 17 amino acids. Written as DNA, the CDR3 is TGCGCCAGCAGCTTCCTATCTAGGGGTAATTATGGCTACGAGCAGTACTTC. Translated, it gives CASSFLSRGNYGYEQYF.

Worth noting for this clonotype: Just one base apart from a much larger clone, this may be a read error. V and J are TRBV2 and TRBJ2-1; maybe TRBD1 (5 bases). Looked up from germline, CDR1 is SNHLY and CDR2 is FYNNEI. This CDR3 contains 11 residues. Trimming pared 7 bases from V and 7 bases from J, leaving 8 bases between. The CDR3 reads CASTGINEQFF. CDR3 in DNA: TGTGCCAGCACAGGGATAAATGAGCAGTTCTTC.

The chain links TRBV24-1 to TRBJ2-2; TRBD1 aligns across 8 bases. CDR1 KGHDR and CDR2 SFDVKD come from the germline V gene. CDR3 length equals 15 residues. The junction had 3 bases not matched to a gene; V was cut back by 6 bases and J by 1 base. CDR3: CATSQTGENTGELFF. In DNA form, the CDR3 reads TGTGCCACCAGTCAGACAGGGGAGAACACCGGGGAGCTGTTTTTT.

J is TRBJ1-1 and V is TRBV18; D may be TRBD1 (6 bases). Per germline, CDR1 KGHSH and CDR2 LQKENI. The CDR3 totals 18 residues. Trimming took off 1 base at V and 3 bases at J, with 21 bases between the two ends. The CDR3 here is CASSPLSRGGVSDTEAFF. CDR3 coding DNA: TGTGCCAGCTCACCACTTTCCAGGGGAGGAGTGTCGGACACTGAAGCTTTCTTT.

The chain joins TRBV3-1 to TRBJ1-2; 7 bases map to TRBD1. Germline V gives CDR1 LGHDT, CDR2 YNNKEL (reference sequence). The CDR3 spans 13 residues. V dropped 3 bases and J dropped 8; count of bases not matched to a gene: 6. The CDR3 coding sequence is TGTGCCAGCAGCCATACACAGGGGAAGGGCTACACCTTC. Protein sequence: CASSHTQGKGYTF.

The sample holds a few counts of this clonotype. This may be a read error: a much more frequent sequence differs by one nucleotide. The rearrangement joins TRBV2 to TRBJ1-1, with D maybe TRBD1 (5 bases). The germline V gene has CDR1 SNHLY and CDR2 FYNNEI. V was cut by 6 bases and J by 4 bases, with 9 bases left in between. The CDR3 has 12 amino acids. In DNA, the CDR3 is TGTGCCAGCAGGGTACAGGCCACTGAAGCTTTCTTT. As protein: CASRVQATEAFF. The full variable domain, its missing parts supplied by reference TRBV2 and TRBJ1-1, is EPEVTQTPSHQVTQMGQEVILRCVPISNHLYFYWYRQILGQKVEFLVSFYNNEISEKSEIFDDQFSVERPDGSNFTLKIRSTKLEDSAMYFCASRVQATEAFFGQGTRLTVV.

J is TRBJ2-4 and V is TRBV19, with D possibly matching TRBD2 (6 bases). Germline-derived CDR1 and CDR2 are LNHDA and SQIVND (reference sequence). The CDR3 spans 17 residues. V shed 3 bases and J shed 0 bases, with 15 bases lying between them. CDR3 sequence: CASSMMSGVLAKNIQYF. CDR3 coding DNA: TGTGCCAGTAGTATGATGTCGGGGGTCCTAGCCAAAAACATTCAGTACTTC.

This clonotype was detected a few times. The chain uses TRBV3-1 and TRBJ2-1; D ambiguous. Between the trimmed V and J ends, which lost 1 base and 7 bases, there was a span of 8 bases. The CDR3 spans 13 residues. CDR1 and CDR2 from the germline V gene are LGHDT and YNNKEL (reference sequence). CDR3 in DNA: TGTGCCAGCAGCCAAGTTGCACCGAATGAGCAGTTCTTC. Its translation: CASSQVAPNEQFF.